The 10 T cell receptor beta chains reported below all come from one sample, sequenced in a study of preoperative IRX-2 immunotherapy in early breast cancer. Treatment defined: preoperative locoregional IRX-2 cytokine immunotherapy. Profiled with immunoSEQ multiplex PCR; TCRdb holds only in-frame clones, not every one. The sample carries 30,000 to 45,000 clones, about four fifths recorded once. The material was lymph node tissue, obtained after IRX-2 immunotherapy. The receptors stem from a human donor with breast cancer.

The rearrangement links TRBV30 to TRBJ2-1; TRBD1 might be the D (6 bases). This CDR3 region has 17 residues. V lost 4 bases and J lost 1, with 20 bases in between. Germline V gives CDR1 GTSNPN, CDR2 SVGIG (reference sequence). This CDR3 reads CAWNQQGGWGSYNEQFF. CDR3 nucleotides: TGTGCCTGGAACCAACAAGGGGGATGGGGATCCTACAATGAGCAGTTCTTC.

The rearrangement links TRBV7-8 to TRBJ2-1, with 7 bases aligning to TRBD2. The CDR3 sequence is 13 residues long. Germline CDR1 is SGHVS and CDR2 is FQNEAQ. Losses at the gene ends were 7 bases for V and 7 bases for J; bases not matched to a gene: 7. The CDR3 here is CASNPAGVNEQFF. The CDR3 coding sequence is TGTGCCAGCAACCCGGCGGGGGTAAATGAGCAGTTCTTC.

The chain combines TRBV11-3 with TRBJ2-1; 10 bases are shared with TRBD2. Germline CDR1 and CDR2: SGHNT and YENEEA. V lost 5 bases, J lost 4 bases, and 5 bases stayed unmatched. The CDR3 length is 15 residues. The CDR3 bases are TGTGCCAGCAGCCGTAGCGGGGGGACTTACAATGAGCAGTTCTTC. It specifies CASSRSGGTYNEQFF.

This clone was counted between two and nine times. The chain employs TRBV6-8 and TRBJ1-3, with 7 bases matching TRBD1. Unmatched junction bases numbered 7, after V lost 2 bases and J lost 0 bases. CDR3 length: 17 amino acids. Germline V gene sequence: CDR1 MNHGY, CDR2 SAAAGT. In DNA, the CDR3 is TGTGCCAGCAGTTACGGTTACACAGGGGACTCTGGAAACACCATATATTTT. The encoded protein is CASSYGYTGDSGNTIYF.

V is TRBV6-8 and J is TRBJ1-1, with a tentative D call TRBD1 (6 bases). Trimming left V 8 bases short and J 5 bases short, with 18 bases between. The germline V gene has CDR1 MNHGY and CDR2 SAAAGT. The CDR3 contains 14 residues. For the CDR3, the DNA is TGTGCCAGCGTTGGAGACCGGGGGCGGACTGAAGCTTTCTTT. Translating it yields CASVGDRGRTEAFF.

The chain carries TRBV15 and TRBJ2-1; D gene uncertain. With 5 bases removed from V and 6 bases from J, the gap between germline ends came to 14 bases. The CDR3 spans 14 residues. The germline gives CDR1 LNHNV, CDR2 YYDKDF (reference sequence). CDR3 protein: CATSSGNLGNEQFF. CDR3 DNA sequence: TGTGCCACCAGCTCGGGTAATCTTGGCAATGAGCAGTTCTTC.

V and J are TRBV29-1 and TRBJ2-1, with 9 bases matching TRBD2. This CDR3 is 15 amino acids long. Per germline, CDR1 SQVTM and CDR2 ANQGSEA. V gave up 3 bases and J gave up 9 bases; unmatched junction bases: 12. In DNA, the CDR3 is TGCAGCGTTGAGGGACTAGCCTCGGAGGTAGGTGAGCAGTTCTTC. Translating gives CSVEGLASEVGEQFF.

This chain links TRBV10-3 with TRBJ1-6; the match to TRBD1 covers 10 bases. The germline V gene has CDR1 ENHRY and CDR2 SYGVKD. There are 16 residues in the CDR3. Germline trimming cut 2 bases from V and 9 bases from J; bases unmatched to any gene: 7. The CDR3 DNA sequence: TGTGCCATCAGTGAGGTACCGACAGGGGGCGGTTCACCCCTCCACTTT. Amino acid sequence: CAISEVPTGGGSPLHF.

This CDR3 is CASSWTGENTEAFF. CDR3 in DNA: TGTGCCAGCAGTTGGACAGGAGAAAACACTGAAGCTTTCTTT. The rearrangement joins TRBV11-3 to TRBJ1-1, with TRBD1 matching 7 bases. There are 14 residues in the CDR3. Germline V gene data show CDR1 as SGHNT and CDR2 as YENEEA. Germline trimming cut 6 bases from V and 2 bases from J; bases unmatched to any gene: 6.

This chain's CDR3 is CASSRGQGWNTEAFF. CDR3 nucleotides: TGCGCCAGCAGCCGGGGACAGGGTTGGAACACTGAAGCTTTCTTT. This sequence joins TRBV5-1 and TRBJ1-1; 9 bases agree with TRBD1. Losses at the gene ends were 4 bases for V and 1 base for J; bases not matched to a gene: 5. The CDR3 has 15 amino acids. Germline assignment: CDR1 SGHRS and CDR2 YFSETQ.